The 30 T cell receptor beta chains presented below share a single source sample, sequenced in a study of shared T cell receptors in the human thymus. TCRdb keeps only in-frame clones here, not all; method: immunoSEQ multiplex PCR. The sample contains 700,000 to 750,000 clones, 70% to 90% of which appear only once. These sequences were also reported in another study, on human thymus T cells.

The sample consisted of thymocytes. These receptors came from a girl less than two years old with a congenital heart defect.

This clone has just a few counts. In nucleotides, the CDR3 is TGCGCCAGCAGCGCCGGGGGGGCCGGTTACGAGCAGTACTTC. Translated: CASSAGGAGYEQYF. The rearrangement uses TRBV5-1 and TRBJ2-7; the match to TRBD2 covers 8 bases. CDR1 is SGHRS, CDR2 YFSETQ, per germline. The CDR3 totals 14 residues. V lost 4 bases to trimming and J lost 4 bases; unmatched junction nucleotides: 7.

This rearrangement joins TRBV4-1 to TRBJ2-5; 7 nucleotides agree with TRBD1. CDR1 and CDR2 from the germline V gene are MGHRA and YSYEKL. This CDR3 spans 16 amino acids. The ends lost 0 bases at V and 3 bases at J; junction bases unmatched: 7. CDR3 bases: TGCGCCAGCAGCCAAGAGTGCACCGGGACAGAAGAGACCCAGTACTTC. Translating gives CASSQECTGTEETQYF.

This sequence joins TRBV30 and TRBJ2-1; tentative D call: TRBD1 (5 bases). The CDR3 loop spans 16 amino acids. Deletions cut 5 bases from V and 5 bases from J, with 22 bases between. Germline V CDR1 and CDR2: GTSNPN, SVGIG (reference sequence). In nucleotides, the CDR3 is TGTGCCTGGGATGCTATACGGCCTTGGGGCAACAATGAGCAGTTCTTC. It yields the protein CAWDAIRPWGNNEQFF.

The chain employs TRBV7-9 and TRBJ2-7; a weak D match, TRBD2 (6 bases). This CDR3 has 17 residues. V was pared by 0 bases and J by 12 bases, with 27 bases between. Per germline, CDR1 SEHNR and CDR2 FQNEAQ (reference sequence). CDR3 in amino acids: CASSLAIRGLKAGRLYF. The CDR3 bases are TGTGCCAGCAGCTTAGCGATTAGGGGTTTAAAGGCGGGACGCTTGTACTTC.

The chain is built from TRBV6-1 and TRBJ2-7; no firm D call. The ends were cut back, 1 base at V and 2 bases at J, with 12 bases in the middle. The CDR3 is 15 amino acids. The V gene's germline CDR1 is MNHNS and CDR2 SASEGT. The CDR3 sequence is CASSEVPRCPYEQYF. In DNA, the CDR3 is TGTGCCAGCAGTGAAGTCCCCAGATGTCCCTACGAGCAGTACTTC.

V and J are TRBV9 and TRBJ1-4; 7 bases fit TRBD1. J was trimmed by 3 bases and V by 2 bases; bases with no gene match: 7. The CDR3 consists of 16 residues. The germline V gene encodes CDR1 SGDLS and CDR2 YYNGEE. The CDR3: CASSVRKGQSNEKLFF. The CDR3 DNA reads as TGTGCCAGCAGCGTTCGTAAGGGACAGTCTAATGAAAAACTGTTTTTT.

The chain's CDR3 is CASSQDPQRLGPHVTQYF. The CDR3 DNA is TGCGCCAGCAGCCAAGACCCCCAGCGACTAGGGCCCCACGTCACGCAGTATTTT. The J gene is TRBJ2-3, the V gene TRBV4-1; D is possibly TRBD2 (6 bases). The germline CDR1 and CDR2 sequences are MGHRA and YSYEKL. The CDR3 contains 18 residues. Between the trimmed V and J ends, which lost 0 bases and 9 bases, there was a span of 25 bases.

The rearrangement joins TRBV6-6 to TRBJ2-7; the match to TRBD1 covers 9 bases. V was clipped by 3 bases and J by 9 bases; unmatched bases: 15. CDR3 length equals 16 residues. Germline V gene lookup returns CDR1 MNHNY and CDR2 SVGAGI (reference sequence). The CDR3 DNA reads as TGTGCCAGCAGTTATCCCCGGACAGGGGAAGGCGTAGGGCAGTACTTC. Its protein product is CASSYPRTGEGVGQYF.

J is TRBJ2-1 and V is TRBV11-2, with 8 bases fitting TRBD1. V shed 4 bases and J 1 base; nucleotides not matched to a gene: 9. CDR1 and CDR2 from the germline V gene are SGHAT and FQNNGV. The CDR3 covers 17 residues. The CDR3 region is CASSSGTGIQSYNEQFF. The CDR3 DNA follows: TGTGCCAGCAGCTCCGGGACAGGCATCCAATCCTACAATGAGCAGTTCTTC. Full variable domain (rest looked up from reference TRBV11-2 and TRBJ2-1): EAGVAQSPRYKIIEKRQSVAFWCNPISGHATLYWYQQILGQGPKLLIQFQNNGVVDDSQLPKDRFSAERLKGVDSTLKIQPAKLEDSAVYLCASSSGTGIQSYNEQFFGPGTRLTVL.

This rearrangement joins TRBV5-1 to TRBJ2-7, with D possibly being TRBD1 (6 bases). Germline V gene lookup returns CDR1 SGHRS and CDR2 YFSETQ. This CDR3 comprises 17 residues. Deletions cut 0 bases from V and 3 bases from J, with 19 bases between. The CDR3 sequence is CASSLDSGAPFNYEQYF. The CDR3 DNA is TGCGCCAGCAGCTTGGATTCAGGGGCTCCCTTTAACTACGAGCAGTACTTC.

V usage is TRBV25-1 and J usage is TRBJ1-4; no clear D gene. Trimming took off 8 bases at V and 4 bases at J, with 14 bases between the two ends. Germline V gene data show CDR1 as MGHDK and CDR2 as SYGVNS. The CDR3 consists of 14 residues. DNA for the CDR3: TGTGCCAGCGGTCCGGCAGGCGATAATGAAAAACTGTTTTTT. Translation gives CASGPAGDNEKLFF.

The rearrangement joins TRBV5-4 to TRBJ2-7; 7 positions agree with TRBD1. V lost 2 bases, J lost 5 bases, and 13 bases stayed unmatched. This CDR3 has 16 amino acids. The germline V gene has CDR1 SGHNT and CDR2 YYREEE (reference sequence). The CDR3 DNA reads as TGTGCCAGCAGCTTCCCGGACCGACAGGGTGTCCACGAGCAGTACTTC. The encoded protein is CASSFPDRQGVHEQYF.

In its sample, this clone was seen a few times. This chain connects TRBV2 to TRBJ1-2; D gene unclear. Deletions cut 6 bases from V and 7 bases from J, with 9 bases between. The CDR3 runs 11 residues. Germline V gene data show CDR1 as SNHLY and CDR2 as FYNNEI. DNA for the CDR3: TGTGCCAGCAGGGGCAGTCCTGGCTACACCTTC. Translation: CASRGSPGYTF.

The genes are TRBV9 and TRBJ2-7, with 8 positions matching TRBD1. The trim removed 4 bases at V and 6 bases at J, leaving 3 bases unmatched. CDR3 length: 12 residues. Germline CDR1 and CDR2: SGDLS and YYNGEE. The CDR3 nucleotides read TGTGCCAGCAGCTTACAGGGGGGCGAGCAGTACTTC. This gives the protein CASSLQGGEQYF.

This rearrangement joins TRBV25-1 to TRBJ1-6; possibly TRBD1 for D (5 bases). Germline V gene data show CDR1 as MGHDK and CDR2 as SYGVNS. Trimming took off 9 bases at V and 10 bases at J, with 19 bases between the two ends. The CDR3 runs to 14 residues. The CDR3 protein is CASGPEPGHSPLHF. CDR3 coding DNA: TGTGCCAGTGGGCCGGAGCCAGGGCACTCACCCCTCCACTTT.

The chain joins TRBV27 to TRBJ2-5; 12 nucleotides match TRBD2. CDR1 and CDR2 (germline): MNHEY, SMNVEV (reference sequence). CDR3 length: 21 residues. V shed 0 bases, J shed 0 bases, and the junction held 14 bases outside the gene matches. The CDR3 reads CASSLSVDYRTSGENQETQYF. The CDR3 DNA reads TGTGCCAGCAGTTTATCGGTAGACTATCGGACTAGCGGGGAAAACCAAGAGACCCAGTACTTC.

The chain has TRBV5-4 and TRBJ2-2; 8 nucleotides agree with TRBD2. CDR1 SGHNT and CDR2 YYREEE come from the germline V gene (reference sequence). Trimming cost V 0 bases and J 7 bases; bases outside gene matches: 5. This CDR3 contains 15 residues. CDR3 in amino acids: CASSLGGGPSGELFF. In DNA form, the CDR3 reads TGTGCCAGCAGCTTGGGCGGGGGGCCGAGCGGGGAGCTGTTTTTT.

CDR3 DNA sequence: TGTGCCATCAGCCGTAGAACAGCAGTCGTTAACTATGGCTACACCTTC. Translating gives CAISRRTAVVNYGYTF. This rearrangement joins TRBV10-3 to TRBJ1-2, with unresolved D. The germline CDR1 and CDR2 sequences are ENHRY and SYGVKD. Deletions cut 6 bases from V and 1 base from J, with 18 bases between. This CDR3 is 16 amino acids long.

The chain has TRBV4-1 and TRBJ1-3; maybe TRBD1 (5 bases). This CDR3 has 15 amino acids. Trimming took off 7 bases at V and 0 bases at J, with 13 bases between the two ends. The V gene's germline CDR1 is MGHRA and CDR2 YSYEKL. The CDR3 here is CASTRGIDSGNTIYF. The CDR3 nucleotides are TGCGCCAGCACTAGGGGTATCGACTCTGGAAACACCATATATTTT.

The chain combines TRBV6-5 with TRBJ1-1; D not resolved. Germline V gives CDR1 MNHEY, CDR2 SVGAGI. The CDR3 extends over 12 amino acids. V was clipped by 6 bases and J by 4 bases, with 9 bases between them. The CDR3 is CASSLSGTEAFF. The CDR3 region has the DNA TGTGCCAGCAGCCTATCGGGCACTGAAGCTTTCTTT.

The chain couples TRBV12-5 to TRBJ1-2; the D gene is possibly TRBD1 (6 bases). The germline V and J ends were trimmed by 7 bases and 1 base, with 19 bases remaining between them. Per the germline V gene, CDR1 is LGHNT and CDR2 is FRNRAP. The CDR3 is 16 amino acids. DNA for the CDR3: TGTGCTAGTGCCCTCCGGGACATGTCCGGTAACTATGGCTACACCTTC. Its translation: CASALRDMSGNYGYTF.

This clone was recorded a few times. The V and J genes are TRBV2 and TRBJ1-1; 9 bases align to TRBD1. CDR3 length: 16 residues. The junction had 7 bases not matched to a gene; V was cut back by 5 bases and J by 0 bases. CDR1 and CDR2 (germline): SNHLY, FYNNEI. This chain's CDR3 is CASSNHRGRLNTEAFF. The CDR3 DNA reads TGTGCCAGCAGTAACCACAGGGGGCGGCTGAACACTGAAGCTTTCTTT.

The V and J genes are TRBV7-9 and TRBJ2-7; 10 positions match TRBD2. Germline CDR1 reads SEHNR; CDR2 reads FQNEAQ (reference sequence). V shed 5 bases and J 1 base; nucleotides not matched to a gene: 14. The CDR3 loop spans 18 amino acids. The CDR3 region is CASSLVLAGAYVSYEQYF. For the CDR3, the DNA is TGTGCCAGCAGCCTTGTTCTAGCGGGGGCTTACGTTTCCTACGAGCAGTACTTC.

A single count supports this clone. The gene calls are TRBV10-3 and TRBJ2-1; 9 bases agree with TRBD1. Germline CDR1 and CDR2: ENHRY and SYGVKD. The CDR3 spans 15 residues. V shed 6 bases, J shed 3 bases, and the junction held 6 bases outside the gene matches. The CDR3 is CAISPDRGFYNEQFF. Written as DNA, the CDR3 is TGTGCCATCAGCCCTGACAGGGGGTTCTACAATGAGCAGTTCTTC.

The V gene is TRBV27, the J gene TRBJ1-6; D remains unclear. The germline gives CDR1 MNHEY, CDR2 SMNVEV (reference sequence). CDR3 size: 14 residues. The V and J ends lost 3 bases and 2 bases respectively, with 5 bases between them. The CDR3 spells CASSLRTYNSPLHF. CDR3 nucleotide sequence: TGTGCCAGCAGTTTGAGGACCTATAATTCACCCCTCCACTTT.

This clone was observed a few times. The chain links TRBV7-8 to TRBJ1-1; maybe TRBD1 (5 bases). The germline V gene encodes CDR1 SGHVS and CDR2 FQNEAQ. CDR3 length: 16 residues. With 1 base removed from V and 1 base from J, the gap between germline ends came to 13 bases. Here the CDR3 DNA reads TGTGCCAGCAGCTTAGGCCGACGCCAGGGGAACACTGAAGCTTTCTTT. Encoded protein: CASSLGRRQGNTEAFF. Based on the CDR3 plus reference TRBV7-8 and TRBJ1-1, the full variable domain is GAGVSQSPRYKVAKRGQDVALRCDPISGHVSLFWYQQALGQGPEFLTYFQNEAQLDKSGLPSDRFFAERPEGSVSTLKIQRTQQEDSAVYLCASSLGRRQGNTEAFFGQGTRLTVV.

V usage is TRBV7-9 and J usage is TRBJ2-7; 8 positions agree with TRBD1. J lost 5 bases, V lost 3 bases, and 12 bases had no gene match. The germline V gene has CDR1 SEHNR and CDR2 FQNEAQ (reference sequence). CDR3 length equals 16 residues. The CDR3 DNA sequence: TGTGCCAGCAGCTTTCCGCGGACAGGGAAAAGCGACGAGCAGTACTTC. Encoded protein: CASSFPRTGKSDEQYF.

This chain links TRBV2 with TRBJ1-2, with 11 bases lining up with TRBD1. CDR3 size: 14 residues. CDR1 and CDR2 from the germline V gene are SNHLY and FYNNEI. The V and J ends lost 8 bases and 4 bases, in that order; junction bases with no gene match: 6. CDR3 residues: CASGGTGGAYGYTF. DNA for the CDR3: TGTGCCAGCGGAGGGACAGGGGGTGCCTATGGCTACACCTTC. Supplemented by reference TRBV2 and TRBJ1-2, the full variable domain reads EPEVTQTPSHQVTQMGQEVILRCVPISNHLYFYWYRQILGQKVEFLVSFYNNEISEKSEIFDDQFSVERPDGSNFTLKIRSTKLEDSAMYFCASGGTGGAYGYTFGSGTRLTVV.

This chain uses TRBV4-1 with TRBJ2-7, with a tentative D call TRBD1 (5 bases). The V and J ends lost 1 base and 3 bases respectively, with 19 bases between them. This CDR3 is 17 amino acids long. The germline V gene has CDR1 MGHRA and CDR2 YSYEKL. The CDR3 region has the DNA TGCGCCAGCAGCCAAGTGGGGCAGGACCTTTTCGGCTACGAGCAGTACTTC. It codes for CASSQVGQDLFGYEQYF.

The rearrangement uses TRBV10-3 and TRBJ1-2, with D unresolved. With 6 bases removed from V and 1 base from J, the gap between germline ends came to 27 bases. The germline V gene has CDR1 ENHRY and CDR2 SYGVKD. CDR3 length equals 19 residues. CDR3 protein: CAISGVTRDRHQFNYGYTF. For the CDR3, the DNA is TGTGCCATCAGCGGGGTTACTCGAGACCGCCACCAATTTAACTATGGCTACACCTTC.